These 2 T cell receptor beta chains came from one sample sequenced in a study of T cells in Graves' hyperthyroidism and ophthalmopathy. TCR beta CDR3 region amplification was performed from RNA transcripts. In the first-round RT-PCR of the TCR CDR3, the HTBI primer set was used. TCRdb re-called the multiplex PCR reads with MiXCR, one entry per CDR3 protein. The table lists under 400,000 distinct CDR3 sequences, about 14% of them singletons. Specimen: blood. These receptors all come from an older woman with Graves' hyperthyroidism.

CDR3 DNA sequence: TGTGCCAGCTCTGGGACGCATATAGGGGCCGAAGCCTACAATGAGCAGTTCTTC. Its translation: CASSGTHIGAEAYNEQFF. This sequence joins TRBV18 and TRBJ2-1; D possibly matches TRBD1 or TRBD2 (5 bases each). The CDR3 extends over 18 amino acids. The germline CDR1 and CDR2 sequences are KGHSH and LQKENI. The V end lost 6 bases, the J end lost 2 bases, and 23 bases lay between the germline ends.

This clonotype occurred a few times. The DNA of the CDR3 is TGTGCCAGCAGCGGACAGGGGGAAGCCTATGGCTACACCTTC. Translation gives CASSGQGEAYGYTF. The V gene is TRBV27, the J gene TRBJ1-2; 10 nucleotides match TRBD1. The germline V gene encodes CDR1 MNHEY and CDR2 SMNVEV (reference sequence). After removal of 6 bases from V and 4 bases from J, the junction contained 5 bases not matched to a gene. The CDR3 length is 14 residues.